A selection of T cell receptor beta chains follows, all from one sample in a study of T cells in narcolepsy. The protocol was immunoSEQ multiplex PCR, while the TCRdb copy is restricted to in-frame clones and leaves out a portion. The sample includes roughly 20,000 clones, approximately 81% of them seen just once. Sequenced sample: memory (CD45RA-) CD4+ T cells from blood. The receptor set was obtained from a human donor in good health. CDR3s include the opening cysteine and the closing phenylalanine or tryptophan. The D gene is left open where the match is weak. Some rows have no size entry. The others give once, few or many, or a class for an expanded clone.

d_gene | j_gene | abundance | v_gene | CDR3nt | CDR3aa
TRBD1 | TRBJ2-5 | - | TRBV6-5 | TGTGCCAGCAGACGTACTACAGGGGCGGAGACCCAGTACTTC | CASRRTTGAETQYF
- | TRBJ2-2 | - | TRBV2 | TGTGCCAGCAATCCCGACATGGTAACCGGGGAGCTGTTTTTT | CASNPDMVTGELFF
- | TRBJ1-2 | - | TRBV9 | TGTGCCAGCAGCGTAGCCGCAGGGGTAGGCTACACCTTC | CASSVAAGVGYTF
TRBD1 | TRBJ1-2 | - | TRBV7-9 | TGTGCCAGCAGGGGGACAGGGGGCTATGGCTACACCTTC | CASRGTGGYGYTF
TRBD2 | TRBJ2-5 | - | TRBV5-4 | TGTGCCAGCAGCTTGGCGGGAGGAGAGACCCAGTACTTC | CASSLAGGETQYF
TRBD1 | TRBJ2-3 | - | TRBV5-4 | TGTGCCAGCAGCCGTCCCCGACAGGGGGGGACTTCTAGCACAGATACGCAGTATTTT | CASSRPRQGGTSSTDTQYF
- | TRBJ2-1 | - | TRBV7-9 | TGTGCCAGCAGTTCCGTGGGCCTAAATGAGCAGTTCTTC | CASSSVGLNEQFF
- | TRBJ2-3 | few | TRBV7-9 | TGTGCCAGCAGCTTACCAAGAGCAGATACGCAGTATTTT | CASSLPRADTQYF
- | TRBJ2-1 | - | TRBV9 | TGTGCCAGCAGCGTAGGGGGTCGGGCTAGTCGGGATGAGCAGTTCTTC | CASSVGGRASRDEQFF
TRBD2 | TRBJ2-1 | - | TRBV6-1 | TGTGCCAGCAGTGCTACCACGCGAGGGCTAGCGGGGGGCTATGAGCAGTTCTTC | CASSATTRGLAGGYEQFF
TRBD1 | TRBJ1-2 | once | TRBV28 | TGTGCCAGCAGTCAGCCTGGCGGACAGGGATCCGGCTACACCTTC | CASSQPGGQGSGYTF
- | TRBJ2-1 | - | TRBV27 | TGTGCCAGCAGTTTACAGGGCCTTCGGGTCAATGAGCAGTTCTTC | CASSLQGLRVNEQFF
- | TRBJ2-2 | - | TRBV7-3 | TGTGCCAGCAGCTTTCTTGGGGGATACGCGAACACCGGGGAGCTGTTTTTT | CASSFLGGYANTGELFF
TRBD2 | TRBJ2-1 | - | TRBV7-2 | TGTGCCAGCAGCTTAGCTTCAGCGGGGCGATCCAATGAGCAGTTCTTC | CASSLASAGRSNEQFF
TRBD1 | TRBJ1-2 | few | TRBV5-8 | TGTGCCAGCAGCAGTTTGGACAGGGGCTATGGCTACACCTTC | CASSSLDRGYGYTF
- | TRBJ2-3 | - | TRBV5-1 | TGCGCCAGCAGCTTGAGCACAGATACGCAGTATTTT | CASSLSTDTQYF
- | TRBJ1-2 | - | TRBV5-4 | TGTGCCAGCAGCCGTTTTGGCTCCGGCTACACCTTC | CASSRFGSGYTF
- | TRBJ1-1 | - | TRBV19 | TGTGCCAGTAGTACCCCCCGGGGGGGGACGAACTTGAACACTGAAGCTTTCTTT | CASSTPRGGTNLNTEAFF
- | TRBJ1-3 | - | TRBV7-9 | TGTGCCAGCGAAGACTCTGGAAACACTATATATTTT | CASEDSGNTIYF
- | TRBJ2-3 | once | TRBV6-4 | TGTGCCAGCAGCGGACAGCAGGGAGATACGCAGTATTTT | CASSGQQGDTQYF
- | TRBJ1-2 | - | TRBV5-1 | TGCGCCAGCAGCTTGGGACCCGGGGATGGCTACACCTTC | CASSLGPGDGYTF
TRBD2 | TRBJ2-1 | - | TRBV6-1 | TGTGCCAGCCTTGATATAGCGGGGGGGCCCAATGAGCAGTTCTTC | CASLDIAGGPNEQFF
- | TRBJ1-4 | - | TRBV10-3 | TGTGCCATCAGTGACCTGGGGGATGAAAAACTGTTTTTT | CAISDLGDEKLFF
TRBD2 | TRBJ2-5 | - | TRBV7-2 | TGTGCCAGCAGCCAGGACGGCGGGGGGGCGAAGACCCAGTACTTC | CASSQDGGGAKTQYF
- | TRBJ2-4 | once | TRBV5-1 | TGCGCCAGCAGCTTGAGTGCAGGGTTTCAAGCCAAAAACATTCAGTACTTC | CASSLSAGFQAKNIQYF
- | TRBJ2-3 | - | TRBV20-1 | TGCAGTGCTAGCTACCTAGATACGCAGTATTTT | CSASYLDTQYF
TRBD1 | TRBJ1-1 | - | TRBV6-1 | TGTGCCAGCAGGGACAGGGCGCCCACTGAAGCTTTCTTT | CASRDRAPTEAFF
TRBD2 | TRBJ2-1 | - | TRBV4-1 | TGCGCCAGCAGCCAAGAGGGGCTAGCGGGGGCAAATGAGCAGTTCTTC | CASSQEGLAGANEQFF
- | TRBJ1-1 | once | TRBV25-1 | TGTGCCAGCACGCTTGGGAGTTGGTTGGTGTTT | CASTLGSWLVF
- | TRBJ1-6 | - | TRBV14 | TGTGCCAGCAGCCAAGATATTTTGGGTGGCTCGGGGAATTCACCCCTCCACTTT | CASSQDILGGSGNSPLHF
- | TRBJ1-2 | few | TRBV29-1 | TGCAGCGTTGGGAGTGGCAGATTCTATGGCTACACCTTC | CSVGSGRFYGYTF
TRBD1 | TRBJ2-1 | once | TRBV7-9 | TGTGCCAGCAGCTTAGGCGGGCGACAGGGGATTTACAATGAGCAGTTCTTC | CASSLGGRQGIYNEQFF
- | TRBJ1-3 | - | TRBV19 | TGTGCCAGTAGTATCCAGGGAATCTCTGGAAACACCATATATTTT | CASSIQGISGNTIYF
TRBD2 | TRBJ2-5 | - | TRBV7-2 | TGTGCCAGCAGCTCACTACCACCGGGACTAGCTGGCGAGACCCAGTACTTC | CASSSLPPGLAGETQYF
TRBD1 | TRBJ2-2 | once | TRBV10-3 | TGTGCCACCGCGGGACAGGGGGACACCGGGGAGCTGTTTTTT | CATAGQGDTGELFF
- | TRBJ1-1 | - | TRBV5-6 | TGTGCCAGCAGCGATCCCCAGGGTAACACTGAAGCTTTCTTT | CASSDPQGNTEAFF
TRBD1 | TRBJ1-2 | - | TRBV6-1 | TGTGCCAGCAGCCCGGGACAGGGGATGCGCTACACCTTC | CASSPGQGMRYTF
TRBD1 | TRBJ2-2 | - | TRBV18 | TGTGCCAGCTCACCACCCCGACAGGGGGCCGTCACCGGGGAGCTGTTTTTT | CASSPPRQGAVTGELFF
TRBD1 | TRBJ1-3 | - | TRBV9 | TGTGCCAGCAGCTCCCCCGGGGGCAGGGGGCGCGGAAACACCATATATTTT | CASSSPGGRGRGNTIYF
- | TRBJ2-3 | - | TRBV13 | TGTGCCAGCAGTTATGGACCTGGAGATACGCAGTATTTT | CASSYGPGDTQYF
- | TRBJ1-2 | - | TRBV6-6 | TGTGCCAGCAGCCATACCAGTGGCTACACCTTC | CASSHTSGYTF
- | TRBJ2-3 | - | TRBV10-1 | TGCGCCAGCAGTGAGGGACCCACAGATACGCAGTATTTT | CASSEGPTDTQYF
- | TRBJ2-1 | once | TRBV9 | TGTGCCAGCAGCGTGAGCCAGGGATCCTACAATGAGCAGTTCTTC | CASSVSQGSYNEQFF